The rows below give T cell receptor beta chains drawn from one sample of a study of PD-L1 blockade in urothelial cancer. Method: immunoSEQ multiplex PCR; TCRdb's copy keeps in-frame clones and lacks some. This table holds roughly 50,000 clones, around 74% found once. The input for sequencing was PBMCs, taken around atezolizumab (anti-PD-L1) treatment. Source of these receptors: a man aged 65-85 years with urothelial cancer. CDR3s include the opening cysteine and the closing phenylalanine or tryptophan. A D gene is named only where the DNA matches it firmly.

j_gene: TRBJ1-6; d_gene: TRBD1; v_gene: TRBV19; CDR3nt: TGTGCCAGTACCTCTAGGGACAGGGGAAGTTCACCCCTCCACTTT; CDR3aa: CASTSRDRGSSPLHF
j_gene: TRBJ2-7; d_gene: TRBD2; v_gene: TRBV18; CDR3nt: TGTGCCAGCTCACCGGTAGCGGGGGGGCCCGACGAGCAGTACTTC; CDR3aa: CASSPVAGGPDEQYF
j_gene: TRBJ2-5; d_gene: TRBD2; v_gene: TRBV5-5; CDR3nt: TGTGCCAGCAGTTCGCAGACTAGCGGGGTCGGGGAGACCCAGTACTTC; CDR3aa: CASSSQTSGVGETQYF
j_gene: TRBJ2-1; d_gene: .; v_gene: TRBV7-3; CDR3nt: TGTGCCAGCAGCCCCGACAGGTACAATGAGCAGTTCTTC; CDR3aa: CASSPDRYNEQFF
j_gene: TRBJ2-5; d_gene: TRBD2; v_gene: TRBV5-5; CDR3nt: TGTGCCAGCAGCTTGGTTCCAGCGGGAAGCCAAGAGACCCAGTACTTC; CDR3aa: CASSLVPAGSQETQYF
j_gene: TRBJ1-5; d_gene: .; v_gene: TRBV5-6; CDR3nt: TGTGCCAGCAGCTTGAGGTCAGGGGCCAATCAGCCCCAGCATTTT; CDR3aa: CASSLRSGANQPQHF
j_gene: TRBJ2-3; d_gene: TRBD2; v_gene: TRBV7-6; CDR3nt: TGTGCCAGCAGCTCCGGGACTAGGGGAGATACGCAGTATTTT; CDR3aa: CASSSGTRGDTQYF
j_gene: TRBJ2-6; d_gene: TRBD2; v_gene: TRBV30; CDR3nt: TGTGCCTGGGGACCGGGACTAATGGGATCTGGGGCCAACGTCCTGACTTTC; CDR3aa: CAWGPGLMGSGANVLTF
j_gene: TRBJ1-5; d_gene: TRBD1; v_gene: TRBV6-1; CDR3nt: TGTGCCAGCAGCAGGGGGCTGGGCAATCAGCCCCAGCATTTT; CDR3aa: CASSRGLGNQPQHF
j_gene: TRBJ2-1; d_gene: TRBD2; v_gene: TRBV5-1; CDR3nt: TGCGCCAGCGCCTATGGGAGTAGCGGGAGCTATGAGCAGTTCTTC; CDR3aa: CASAYGSSGSYEQFF
j_gene: TRBJ2-7; d_gene: TRBD2; v_gene: TRBV6-1; CDR3nt: TGTGCCAGCAGTGAAAGACTAGCGGGAGGGTGGGGCATATACGAGCAGTACTTC; CDR3aa: CASSERLAGGWGIYEQYF
j_gene: TRBJ2-7; d_gene: .; v_gene: TRBV28; CDR3nt: TGTGCCAGCAGTTTATTAGGGCAGGGAGGCTACGAGCAGTACTTC; CDR3aa: CASSLLGQGGYEQYF
j_gene: TRBJ2-1; d_gene: TRBD2; v_gene: TRBV4-1; CDR3nt: TGCGCCAGCAGCCAAGTAGATTTAGGGCTAGCGGGAGGAAATGAGCAGTTCTTC; CDR3aa: CASSQVDLGLAGGNEQFF
j_gene: TRBJ2-3; d_gene: TRBD2; v_gene: TRBV7-2; CDR3nt: TGTGCCAGCAGCTTACTTCCTAGCGGGGCAGATACGCAGTATTTT; CDR3aa: CASSLLPSGADTQYF